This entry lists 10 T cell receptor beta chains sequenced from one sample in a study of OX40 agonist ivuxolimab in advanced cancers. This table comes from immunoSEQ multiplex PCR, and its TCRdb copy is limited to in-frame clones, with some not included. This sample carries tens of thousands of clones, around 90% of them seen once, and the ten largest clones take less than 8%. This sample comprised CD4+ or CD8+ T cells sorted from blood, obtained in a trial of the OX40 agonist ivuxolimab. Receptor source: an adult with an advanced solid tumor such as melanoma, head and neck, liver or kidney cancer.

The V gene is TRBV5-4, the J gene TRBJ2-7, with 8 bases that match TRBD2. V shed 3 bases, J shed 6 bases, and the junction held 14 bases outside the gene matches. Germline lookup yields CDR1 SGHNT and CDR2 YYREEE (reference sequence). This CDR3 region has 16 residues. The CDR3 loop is CASSWPPGLGPSEQYF. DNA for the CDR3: TGTGCCAGCAGCTGGCCACCGGGACTAGGGCCGTCCGAGCAGTACTTC.

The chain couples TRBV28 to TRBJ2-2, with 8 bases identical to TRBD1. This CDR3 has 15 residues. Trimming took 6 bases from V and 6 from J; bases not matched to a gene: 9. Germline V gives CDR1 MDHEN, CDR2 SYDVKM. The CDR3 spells CASSVTGGFAGELFF. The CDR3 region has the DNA TGTGCCAGCAGCGTTACAGGGGGGTTCGCCGGGGAGCTGTTTTTT.

As DNA, the CDR3 is TGTGCCAGCTCACGGGGACACCTCGGCGAGGAGACCCAGTACTTC. The encoded protein is CASSRGHLGEETQYF. The gene calls are TRBV18 and TRBJ2-5; D may be TRBD1 (6 bases). Per the germline V gene, CDR1 is KGHSH and CDR2 is LQKENI. Trimming stripped 4 bases from V and 5 bases from J, with 17 bases between. The CDR3 contains 15 residues.

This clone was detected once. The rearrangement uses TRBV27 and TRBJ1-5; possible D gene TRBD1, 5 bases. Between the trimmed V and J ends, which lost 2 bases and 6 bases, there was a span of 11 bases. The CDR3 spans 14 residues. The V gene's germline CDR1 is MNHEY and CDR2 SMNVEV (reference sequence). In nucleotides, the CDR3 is TGTGCCAGCAGTTTAGAACGGGGCGGTCAGCCCCAGCATTTT. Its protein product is CASSLERGGQPQHF.

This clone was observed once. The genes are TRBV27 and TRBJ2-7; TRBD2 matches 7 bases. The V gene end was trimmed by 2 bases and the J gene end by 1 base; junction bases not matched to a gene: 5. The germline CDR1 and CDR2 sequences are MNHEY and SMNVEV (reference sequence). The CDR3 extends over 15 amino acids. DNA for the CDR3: TGTGCCAGCAGTTTACTAGCGGATTTATCCTACGAGCAGTACTTC. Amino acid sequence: CASSLLADLSYEQYF.

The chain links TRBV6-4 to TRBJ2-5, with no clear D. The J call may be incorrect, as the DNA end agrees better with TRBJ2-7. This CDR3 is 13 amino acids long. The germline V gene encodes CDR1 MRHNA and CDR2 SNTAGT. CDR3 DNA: TGTGCCAGCAGTGAAGCGCTTGGGAACGAGCAGTACTTC. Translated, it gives CASSEALGNEQYF.

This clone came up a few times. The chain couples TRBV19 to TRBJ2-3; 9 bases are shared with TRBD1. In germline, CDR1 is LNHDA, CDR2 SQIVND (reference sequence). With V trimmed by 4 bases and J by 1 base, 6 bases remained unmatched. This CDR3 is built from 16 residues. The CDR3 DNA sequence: TGTGCCAGTAGTAACCCTACAGGGGGCGGCACAGATACGCAGTATTTT. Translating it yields CASSNPTGGGTDTQYF.

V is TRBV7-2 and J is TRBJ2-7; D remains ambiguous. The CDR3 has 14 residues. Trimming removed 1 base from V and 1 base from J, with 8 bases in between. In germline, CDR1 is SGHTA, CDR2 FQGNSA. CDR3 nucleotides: TGTGCCAGCAGCTTAGGTGTCAGTTCCTACGAGCAGTACTTC. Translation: CASSLGVSSYEQYF.

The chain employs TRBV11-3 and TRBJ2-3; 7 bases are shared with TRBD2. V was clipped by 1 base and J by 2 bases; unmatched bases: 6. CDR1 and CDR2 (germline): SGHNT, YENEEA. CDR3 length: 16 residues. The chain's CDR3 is CASSLGASGFTDTQYF. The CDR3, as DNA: TGTGCCAGCAGCTTAGGGGCTAGCGGATTCACAGATACGCAGTATTTT.

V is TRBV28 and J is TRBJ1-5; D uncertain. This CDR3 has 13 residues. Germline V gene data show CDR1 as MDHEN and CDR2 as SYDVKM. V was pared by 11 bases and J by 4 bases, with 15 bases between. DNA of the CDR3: TGTGCCGGCATGCGGCAGCAGAATCAGCCCCAGCATTTT. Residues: CAGMRQQNQPQHF.